This T cell receptor delta chain was profiled in a study of γδ T cells in repeated Plasmodium falciparum infection. Germline V gene lookup returns CDR1 TSWWSYY and CDR2 QGS. V lost 6 bases to trimming and J lost 5 bases; unmatched junction nucleotides: 13. The CDR3 is 16 amino acids. TCRdb re-called clones from the multiplex PCR reads using CATT. The sample includes about 50,000 delta-chain clones, 1.5% to 2% of them seen just once. This clone appeared many times. Vgamma9/Vdelta2+ and Vdelta2-negative gammadelta T cells were flow-sorted from PBMC for bulk sequencing. Sample: gamma-delta T cells from blood. The TCR comes from a pool of human donors (malaria-infected and uninfected, not separated). V usage is TRDV1 and J usage is TRDJ1; the match to TRDD3 covers 9 bases. The CDR3 loop is CALGYRWGIWGDKLIF. CDR3 nucleotide sequence: TGTGCTCTTGGATACAGATGGGGGATATGGGGAGATAAACTCATCTTT.